This T cell receptor (beta chain) was identified during a study of T cell responses to AZD1222 COVID-19 vaccine. Findings and limits, study-wide: Across spike, vaccine-associated CD4 TCRs were found, dominant at 160-218 and 743-854. Elevations in Spike-specific TCR breadth and depth followed administration of two AZD1222 doses. Females outnumbered males among donors, who were mostly white British; clonal diversity was possibly underestimated. In the spike-specific TCR repertoire, nearly half reportedly target unmutated variant regions.

Points on this clone: Its antigen is not known.

Sequencing used immunoSEQ multiplex PCR; TCRdb keeps in-frame clones, though not all of them. The data hold 130,000 to 150,000 clones, with 90% to 95% observed a single time. Trimming removed 6 bases from V and 10 bases from J; junction bases left unmatched: 0. CDR1 and CDR2 from the germline V gene are LGHNT and FRNRAP. This CDR3 region has 10 residues. This chain links TRBV12-5 with TRBJ1-1, with 9 bases lining up with TRBD1. This clonotype was obtained from an adult in good health. The input for sequencing was peripheral blood, taken on day 0 of AZD1222 vaccination. The chain's CDR3 is CASGDRGAFF. In nucleotides, the CDR3 is TGTGCTAGTGGGGACAGGGGAGCTTTCTTT.